This TCR beta chain was observed in a study of cytomegalovirus exposure and HLA in healthy donors. General study results and limits: HLA allele associations emerged for 15,000 to 20,000 TCR beta sequences in a later analysis, at 0.05 false discovery rate. According to a later analysis, most TCR beta chains associated with CMV appeared HLA-restricted. Most TCR sequences were uncommon, yet certain public TCRs appeared in many donors.

The CDR3 runs to 16 residues. The V gene end was trimmed by 5 bases and the J gene end by 0 bases; junction bases not matched to a gene: 9. Germline CDR1 and CDR2: SEHNR and FQNEAQ (reference sequence). Note on this clone: Its antigen is currently unknown.

Healthy bone marrow donors made up the cohort. Amplification used 60 Vbeta primers and 13 Jbeta primers. Profiling relied on immunoSEQ multiplex PCR, and the TCRdb table lists in-frame clones only, not all of them. The sample lists about 57,000 clones, 65% to 90% occurring once. This sequence joins TRBV7-9 and TRBJ1-1; the match to TRBD1 covers 7 bases. The source of this sequence is a man aged 25-45 years in good health and CMV-seronegative. The sequenced sample consisted of PBMCs. CDR3 DNA sequence: TGTGCCAGCAGCCCCGGGGACAGTATGATGAACACTGAAGCTTTCTTT. Translation gives CASSPGDSMMNTEAFF.